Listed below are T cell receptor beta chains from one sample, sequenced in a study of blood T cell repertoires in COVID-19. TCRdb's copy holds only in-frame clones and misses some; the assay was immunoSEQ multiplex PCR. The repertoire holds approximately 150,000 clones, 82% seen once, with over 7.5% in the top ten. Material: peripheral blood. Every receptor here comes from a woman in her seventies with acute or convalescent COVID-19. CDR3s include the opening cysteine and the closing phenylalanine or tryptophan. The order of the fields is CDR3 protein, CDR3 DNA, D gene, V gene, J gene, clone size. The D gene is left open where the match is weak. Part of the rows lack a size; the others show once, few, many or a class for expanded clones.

CDR3 protein: CASSQIGHSNYGYTF
CDR3 DNA: TGTGCCAGCAGCCAAATAGGACACTCTAACTATGGCTACACCTTC
D gene: -
V gene: TRBV5-6
J gene: TRBJ1-2
clone size: -

CDR3 protein: CASRDPGDQETQYF
CDR3 DNA: TGTGCCAGCAGAGACCCAGGTGACCAAGAGACCCAGTACTTC
D gene: -
V gene: TRBV28
J gene: TRBJ2-5
clone size: -

CDR3 protein: CASGGGGTTYNEQFF
CDR3 DNA: TGCGCCAGTGGGGGTGGCGGGACTACCTACAATGAGCAGTTCTTC
D gene: TRBD2
V gene: TRBV5-1
J gene: TRBJ2-1
clone size: once

CDR3 protein: CAPAGRSYGYTF
CDR3 DNA: TGCGCCCCCGCAGGCAGGTCCTATGGCTACACCTTC
D gene: -
V gene: TRBV23-1
J gene: TRBJ1-2
clone size: -

CDR3 protein: CASRRDPSSNQPQHF
CDR3 DNA: TGTGCCAGCAGGAGGGATCCATCTAGCAATCAGCCCCAGCATTTT
D gene: -
V gene: TRBV28
J gene: TRBJ1-5
clone size: few

CDR3 protein: CASSSTGLPYNEQFF
CDR3 DNA: TGTGCCAGCAGCAGCACAGGGCTACCCTACAATGAGCAGTTCTTC
D gene: -
V gene: TRBV9
J gene: TRBJ2-1
clone size: -

CDR3 protein: CATSVGSGSPRAGELFF
CDR3 DNA: TGTGCCACCAGTGTTGGTAGCGGGAGCCCACGGGCCGGGGAGCTGTTTTTT
D gene: TRBD2
V gene: TRBV24-1
J gene: TRBJ2-2
clone size: -

CDR3 protein: CSVWDRDLQGANVLTF
CDR3 DNA: TGCAGCGTTTGGGACAGGGACCTACAGGGGGCCAACGTCCTGACTTTC
D gene: TRBD1
V gene: TRBV29-1
J gene: TRBJ2-6
clone size: -

CDR3 protein: CASSLGQVSTDTQYF
CDR3 DNA: TGCGCCAGCAGCTTGGGACAGGTTAGCACAGATACGCAGTATTTT
D gene: -
V gene: TRBV5-1
J gene: TRBJ2-3
clone size: few

CDR3 protein: CASSLWGRWEEKLFF
CDR3 DNA: TGTGCCAGCAGTTTATGGGGGCGGTGGGAAGAAAAACTGTTTTTT
D gene: -
V gene: TRBV28
J gene: TRBJ1-4
clone size: -

CDR3 protein: CASSSWDRDNQPQHF
CDR3 DNA: TGTGCCAGCAGCTCCTGGGACAGGGATAATCAGCCCCAGCATTTT
D gene: TRBD1
V gene: TRBV11-2
J gene: TRBJ1-5
clone size: -

CDR3 protein: CASSFQGNTEAFF
CDR3 DNA: TGTGCCAGCAGCTTTCAGGGGAACACTGAAGCTTTCTTT
D gene: -
V gene: TRBV7-9
J gene: TRBJ1-1
clone size: -

CDR3 protein: CASSEGVTGELFF
CDR3 DNA: TGTGCCAGCAGTGAGGGGGTGACCGGGGAGCTGTTTTTT
D gene: -
V gene: TRBV27
J gene: TRBJ2-2
clone size: -

CDR3 protein: CASSFGQMNTEAFF
CDR3 DNA: TGCGCCAGCAGCTTCGGACAGATGAACACTGAAGCTTTCTTT
D gene: -
V gene: TRBV5-1
J gene: TRBJ1-1
clone size: -

CDR3 protein: CASSGAGHQPQHF
CDR3 DNA: TGTGCCAGCAGTGGCGCAGGGCATCAGCCCCAGCATTTT
D gene: -
V gene: TRBV28
J gene: TRBJ1-5
clone size: -

CDR3 protein: CASSPGRASSYNSPLHF
CDR3 DNA: TGCGCCAGCAGCCCAGGCAGGGCGAGCTCCTATAATTCACCCCTCCACTTT
D gene: -
V gene: TRBV4-1
J gene: TRBJ1-6
clone size: -

CDR3 protein: CASSSERETQYF
CDR3 DNA: TGTGCCAGCAGCTCCGAGAGAGAGACCCAGTACTTC
D gene: -
V gene: TRBV6-5
J gene: TRBJ2-5
clone size: -

CDR3 protein: CASSLLGTGLGSEQYF
CDR3 DNA: TGCGCCAGCAGCTTGTTGGGGACAGGCTTGGGGAGCGAGCAGTACTTC
D gene: TRBD1
V gene: TRBV5-1
J gene: TRBJ2-7
clone size: -

CDR3 protein: CASSIGMGQGGPSNYGYTF
CDR3 DNA: TGTGCCAGTAGTATCGGGATGGGCCAGGGGGGACCTTCTAACTATGGCTACACCTTC
D gene: TRBD1
V gene: TRBV19
J gene: TRBJ1-2
clone size: -

CDR3 protein: CASRLGEEQYF
CDR3 DNA: TGTGCCAGCCGCCTGGGCGAGGAGCAGTACTTC
D gene: -
V gene: TRBV28
J gene: TRBJ2-7
clone size: -

CDR3 protein: CASSWTSGTYNEQFF
CDR3 DNA: TGTGCCAGCAGTTGGACTAGCGGGACCTACAATGAGCAGTTCTTC
D gene: TRBD2
V gene: TRBV6-2/TRBV6-3
J gene: TRBJ2-1
clone size: -

CDR3 protein: CATRQGNTEAFF
CDR3 DNA: TGTGCCACCAGACAGGGTAACACTGAAGCTTTCTTT
D gene: -
V gene: TRBV15
J gene: TRBJ1-1
clone size: many

CDR3 protein: CASSPGQHYEQYF
CDR3 DNA: TGCGCCAGCAGTCCGGGACAGCACTACGAGCAGTACTTC
D gene: TRBD1
V gene: TRBV10-2
J gene: TRBJ2-7
clone size: -

CDR3 protein: CASSAPRGGSGGDNEQFF
CDR3 DNA: TGTGCCAGCAGCGCCCCCCGAGGGGGAAGCGGGGGAGACAATGAGCAGTTCTTC
D gene: TRBD2
V gene: TRBV9
J gene: TRBJ2-1
clone size: -

CDR3 protein: CASSEARPGGSPLHF
CDR3 DNA: TGTGCCAGCAGTGAAGCGCGTCCCGGGGGTTCACCCCTCCACTTT
D gene: -
V gene: TRBV2
J gene: TRBJ1-6
clone size: -

CDR3 protein: CASTGGAETQYF
CDR3 DNA: TGTGCCAGCACCGGGGGGGCGGAGACCCAGTACTTC
D gene: TRBD2
V gene: TRBV2
J gene: TRBJ2-5
clone size: few

CDR3 protein: CASSAPGQVAGNTIYF
CDR3 DNA: TGTGCCAGCAGTGCACCGGGACAGGTAGCTGGAAACACCATATATTTT
D gene: TRBD1
V gene: TRBV6-1
J gene: TRBJ1-3
clone size: -

CDR3 protein: CASTPGTGDREAFF
CDR3 DNA: TGTGCCAGCACTCCCGGGACAGGGGATCGGGAAGCTTTCTTT
D gene: TRBD1
V gene: TRBV7-9
J gene: TRBJ1-1
clone size: -

CDR3 protein: CASSQDKAGVEFF
CDR3 DNA: TGCGCCAGCAGCCAAGATAAGGCGGGGGTAGAGTTCTTC
D gene: TRBD2
V gene: TRBV4-3
J gene: TRBJ2-1
clone size: -

CDR3 protein: CASTDRLAGYKQYF
CDR3 DNA: TGTGCCAGCACCGACAGACTAGCGGGCTACAAGCAGTACTTC
D gene: TRBD2
V gene: TRBV7-2
J gene: TRBJ2-7
clone size: once

CDR3 protein: CASSQDGGYSGYTF
CDR3 DNA: TGTGCCAGCAGCCAAGATGGAGGGTACTCTGGCTACACCTTC
D gene: -
V gene: TRBV3-1/TRBV3-2
J gene: TRBJ1-2
clone size: -

CDR3 protein: CASTLRTGVTGELFF
CDR3 DNA: TGCGCCAGCACCCTACGGACAGGGGTGACCGGGGAGCTGTTTTTT
D gene: TRBD1
V gene: TRBV4-1
J gene: TRBJ2-2
clone size: -